A single sample gave rise to the 29 T cell receptor beta chains below, sequenced in a study of blood T cell repertoires in COVID-19. Only in-frame clones appear in the TCRdb table, and some are missing; sequencing was by immunoSEQ multiplex PCR. The data show roughly 240,000 clones, around 80% seen once. The sample was peripheral blood. These receptors were taken from a woman older than 75 with acute or convalescent COVID-19.

The V and J genes are TRBV9 and TRBJ2-1, with 13 bases fitting TRBD2. CDR3 length: 15 residues. Germline V gene lookup returns CDR1 SGDLS and CDR2 YYNGEE. V lost 3 bases, J lost 7 bases, and 4 bases stayed unmatched. In DNA form, the CDR3 reads TGTGCCAGCAGCGGAGGACTAGCGGGAGTAAATGAGCAGTTCTTC. Translating it yields CASSGGLAGVNEQFF.

V is TRBV5-4 and J is TRBJ1-1, with D tentatively TRBD1 (6 bases). The CDR3 consists of 15 residues. The V gene lost 3 bases and the J gene lost 2 bases, with 14 bases spanning the gap. Germline CDR1 and CDR2: SGHNT and YYREEE (reference sequence). DNA for the CDR3: TGTGCCAGCAGCTCGCCCGGACAGATCAACACTGAAGCTTTCTTT. Translated: CASSSPGQINTEAFF.

Worth noting for this clone: This sample also contains other DNA sequences that code for the same CDR3. The chain is built from TRBV3-1 (or the pseudogene TRBV3-2) and TRBJ1-1; no firm D call. The CDR3 consists of 12 residues. The V and J ends lost 1 base and 11 bases respectively, with 11 bases between them. Looked up from germline, CDR1 is LGHDT and CDR2 is YNNKEL (reference sequence). The CDR3 DNA reads TGTGCCAGCAGCCAAGTAGGAGGACTGGCTTTCTTT. Amino acids: CASSQVGGLAFF.

The CDR3 sequence is CASSIDGSTDTQYF. For the CDR3, the DNA is TGTGCCAGTAGTATTGACGGGAGCACAGATACGCAGTATTTT. The chain couples TRBV19 to TRBJ2-3; unclear D gene. Germline CDR1 and CDR2: LNHDA and SQIVND (reference sequence). This CDR3 has 14 residues. Trimming took off 3 bases at V and 0 bases at J, with 7 bases between the two ends.

J is TRBJ2-1 and V is TRBV5-1, with 11 bases identical to TRBD2. This CDR3 is 17 amino acids long. Per the germline V gene, CDR1 is SGHRS and CDR2 is YFSETQ. Unmatched junction bases numbered 13, after V lost 3 bases and J lost 8 bases. CDR3 sequence (DNA): TGCGCCAGCAGCTCGGGATCGATAGCGGGGGGGCCCGATGAGCAGTTCTTC. Translation: CASSSGSIAGGPDEQFF.

The chain uses TRBV5-1 and TRBJ1-4, with 8 bases matching TRBD1. CDR3 length: 16 residues. Germline values: CDR1 SGHRS, CDR2 YFSETQ. The junction had 10 bases not matched to a gene; V was cut back by 4 bases and J by 5 bases. The CDR3 DNA is TGCGCCAGCAGCACCGGACAGGGAAGGTGGAATGAAAAACTGTTTTTT. Amino acids: CASSTGQGRWNEKLFF.

This chain joins TRBV19 and TRBJ2-2, with 8 bases matching TRBD2. CDR1 is LNHDA, CDR2 SQIVND, per germline (reference sequence). The CDR3 runs 16 residues. J gave up 4 bases and V 3 bases, and 7 bases lay outside the gene matches. The CDR3 nucleotides read TGTGCCAGTAGTATGGGAGCGGGGGCGGGCACCGGGGAGCTGTTTTTT. This translates into CASSMGAGAGTGELFF.

This chain links TRBV6-5 with TRBJ1-3, with 9 bases aligning to TRBD1. Germline CDR1 reads MNHEY; CDR2 reads SVGAGI. The length of the CDR3 is 14 residues. The V and J ends lost 7 bases and 7 bases, in that order; junction bases with no gene match: 8. The CDR3 protein is CASKSTGGFNTIYF. The DNA of the CDR3 is TGTGCCAGCAAATCGACAGGGGGATTTAACACCATATATTTT.

This clone was recorded a few times. The chain links TRBV6-4 to TRBJ1-2; the D gene is possibly TRBD1 (6 bases). The CDR3 has 10 residues. Per the germline V gene, CDR1 is MRHNA and CDR2 is SNTAGT. Trimming took off 9 bases at V and 7 bases at J, with 9 bases between the two ends. The CDR3 spells CASTGSGYTF. In nucleotides, the CDR3 is TGTGCCAGTACAGGGTCTGGCTACACCTTC.

The chain recombines TRBV27 with TRBJ2-5; D gene ambiguous. V shed 4 bases and J shed 5 bases, with 20 bases lying between them. Germline-derived CDR1 and CDR2 are MNHEY and SMNVEV (reference sequence). CDR3 length equals 16 residues. Here the CDR3 reads CASSSHHRPAGETQYF. As DNA, the CDR3 is TGTGCCAGCAGTTCACATCACCGCCCCGCCGGGGAGACCCAGTACTTC.

The V gene is TRBV4-3, the J gene TRBJ2-6; D remains unclear. The CDR3 covers 17 residues. V dropped 1 base and J dropped 4 bases, with 14 bases sitting between them. The germline V gene encodes CDR1 LGHNA and CDR2 YSLEER. CDR3 DNA: TGCGCCAGCAGCCAAGGTTTCGTAGAATCGGGGGCCAACGTCCTGACTTTC. It codes for CASSQGFVESGANVLTF.

The V call is TRBV5-5, the J call TRBJ1-4; TRBD1 agrees at 9 bases. V trimming: 7 bases; J trimming: 6 bases; junction bases outside the gene matches: 13. The CDR3 length is 16 residues. CDR1 SGHKS and CDR2 YYEKEE come from the germline V gene (reference sequence). CDR3 sequence reads: CASRQAVTGGDEKLFF. The CDR3 DNA follows: TGTGCCAGCCGGCAAGCTGTCACAGGGGGCGATGAAAAACTGTTTTTT.

V usage is TRBV29-1 and J usage is TRBJ1-2; possibly TRBD1 for D (6 bases). The ends were cut back, 2 bases at V and 7 bases at J, with 17 bases in the middle. Germline-derived CDR1 and CDR2 are SQVTM and ANQGSEA. The CDR3 loop spans 14 amino acids. CDR3 DNA sequence: TGCAGCGTTGAATCGACAGGCATGAGGGGTGGCTACACCTTC. Translating it yields CSVESTGMRGGYTF. Complete variable domain (other parts from reference TRBV29-1 and TRBJ1-2): SAVISQKPSRDICQRGTSLTIQCQVDSQVTMMFWYRQQPGQSLTLIATANQGSEATYESGFVIDKFPISRPNLTFSTLTVSNMSPEDSSIYLCSVESTGMRGGYTFGSGTRLTVV.

The chain recombines TRBV19 with TRBJ2-5, with 7 bases identical to TRBD2. Germline trimming cut 6 bases from V and 9 bases from J; bases unmatched to any gene: 10. The CDR3 spans 13 residues. Germline V gene data show CDR1 as LNHDA and CDR2 as SQIVND (reference sequence). This CDR3 reads CASSGPKRGAQYF. CDR3 nucleotide sequence: TGTGCCAGTAGCGGTCCGAAACGGGGGGCCCAGTACTTC.

This clone showed up just once. The chain couples TRBV29-1 to TRBJ2-7; a weak D match, TRBD1 (5 bases). Looked up from germline, CDR1 is SQVTM and CDR2 is ANQGSEA. The V end lost 2 bases, the J end lost 2 bases, and 13 bases lay between the germline ends. The CDR3 loop spans 14 amino acids. In nucleotides, the CDR3 is TGCAGCGTTGAAAGGCAGGGAAAACCCTACGAGCAGTACTTC. Its protein product is CSVERQGKPYEQYF.

A single count supports this clone. The chain recombines TRBV7-2 with TRBJ1-1; D is unclear. Trimming shortened V by 0 bases and J by 5 bases, and 10 bases separated the two germline ends. The CDR3 length is 14 residues. The germline V gene encodes CDR1 SGHTA and CDR2 FQGNSA. The CDR3 protein is CASSLAVSGTEAFF. The CDR3 coding sequence is TGTGCCAGCAGCTTAGCTGTGTCGGGGACTGAAGCTTTCTTT.

The gene calls are TRBV7-2 and TRBJ2-7; 10 bases are shared with TRBD2. The CDR3 extends over 18 amino acids. The V and J ends lost 2 bases and 5 bases, in that order; junction bases with no gene match: 15. CDR1 is SGHTA and CDR2 is FQGNSA in the germline V gene. The CDR3 DNA reads TGTGCCAGCAGCTTACAGGGACCAGCTAGCGGGAGAAGGCACGAGCAGTACTTC. It translates to CASSLQGPASGRRHEQYF.

The chain carries TRBV6-5 and TRBJ1-2; 7 nucleotides agree with TRBD1. This CDR3 spans 14 amino acids. CDR1 is MNHEY and CDR2 is SVGAGI in the germline V gene. J lost 6 bases, V lost 2 bases, and 6 bases had no gene match. The CDR3 here is CASSYNRGIDGYTF. CDR3 nucleotide sequence: TGTGCCAGCAGTTACAACAGGGGAATCGATGGCTACACCTTC.

V gene TRBV5-1 combines with J gene TRBJ2-6, with 9 bases identical to TRBD1. The CDR3 covers 18 residues. CDR1 is SGHRS and CDR2 is YFSETQ in the germline V gene. The ends lost 2 bases at V and 0 bases at J; junction bases unmatched: 6. As DNA, the CDR3 is TGCGCCAGCAGCTTAGGACAGGGGATGAGCTCTGGGGCCAACGTCCTGACTTTC. Its protein product is CASSLGQGMSSGANVLTF.

Comment on this clone: Other DNA sequences within the sample encode an identical CDR3. This chain connects TRBV4-3 to TRBJ1-1; D is uncertain. The ends were cut back, 0 bases at V and 5 bases at J, with 7 bases in the middle. The CDR3 loop spans 13 amino acids. Per the germline V gene, CDR1 is LGHNA and CDR2 is YSLEER. The CDR3 region is CASSQEGGTEAFF. The CDR3 coding sequence is TGCGCCAGCAGCCAAGAGGGCGGGACTGAAGCTTTCTTT.

The CDR3 DNA is TGTGCCAGCAGCCGAAGTCGGGGGAGTGTGGGCTACGAGCAGTACTTC. It encodes CASSRSRGSVGYEQYF. The chain uses TRBV6-2 or TRBV6-3 and TRBJ2-7; the D gene is possibly TRBD2 (6 bases). The CDR3 sequence is 16 residues long. CDR1 and CDR2 from the germline V gene are MNHEY and SVGEGT. With 6 bases removed from V and 3 bases from J, the gap between germline ends came to 21 bases.

This clone was detected once. This chain links TRBV4-2 with TRBJ1-4; D is perhaps TRBD1 (5 bases). Trimming stripped 0 bases from V and 0 bases from J, with 11 bases between. Germline CDR1 is LGHNA and CDR2 is YNFKEQ. The CDR3 is made up of 17 amino acids. This CDR3 is CASSQDPPTATNEKLFF. The CDR3 DNA sequence: TGTGCCAGCAGCCAAGATCCCCCGACAGCAACTAATGAAAAACTGTTTTTT.

The chain carries TRBV2 and TRBJ2-1; 7 nucleotides agree with TRBD1. Germline lookup yields CDR1 SNHLY and CDR2 FYNNEI. Losses at the gene ends were 4 bases for V and 9 bases for J; bases not matched to a gene: 9. This CDR3 contains 14 residues. The CDR3 loop is CASSGDRTLGEQFF. CDR3 nucleotide sequence: TGTGCCAGCAGTGGGGACAGAACACTCGGTGAGCAGTTCTTC.

The V and J genes are TRBV6-6 and TRBJ2-7; 7 nucleotides match TRBD2. CDR3 length: 15 amino acids. J was trimmed by 0 bases and V by 4 bases; bases with no gene match: 6. Germline CDR1 is MNHNY and CDR2 is SVGAGI (reference sequence). CDR3 in amino acids: CASSFGGGSSYEQYF. The CDR3 DNA sequence: TGTGCCAGCAGTTTTGGGGGGGGAAGCTCCTACGAGCAGTACTTC.

The genes are TRBV28 and TRBJ2-6, with 8 bases aligning to TRBD2. The CDR3 covers 20 residues. Germline V lookup: CDR1 MDHEN, CDR2 SYDVKM. Losses at the gene ends were 1 base for V and 0 bases for J; bases not matched to a gene: 11. The CDR3 coding sequence is TGTGCCAGCAGTTTATCCGGGAGGGGGGCCCCGAACTCTGGGGCCAACGTCCTGACTTTC. The encoded protein is CASSLSGRGAPNSGANVLTF.

The chain is built from TRBV12-3 or TRBV12-4 and TRBJ2-7; no clear D. Trimming left V 2 bases short and J 4 bases short, with 9 bases between. The CDR3 totals 13 residues. The CDR3 region has the DNA TGTGCCAGCAGTTTAATGGCGGCATACGAGCAGTACTTC. This gives the protein CASSLMAAYEQYF.

The chain employs TRBV19 and TRBJ1-1; TRBD1 might be the D (6 bases). Germline values: CDR1 LNHDA, CDR2 SQIVND (reference sequence). The V end was cut by 3 bases, the J end by 4 bases, with 21 bases between. The CDR3 spans 17 residues. The chain's CDR3 is CASSMDRARGRSTEAFF. CDR3 DNA sequence: TGTGCCAGTAGTATGGATCGGGCCAGGGGTCGAAGCACTGAAGCTTTCTTT.

CDR3 coding DNA: TGTGCCAGCAGAAAAACCGACAGATTCACCGGGGAGCTGTTTTTT. It is translated as CASRKTDRFTGELFF. The chain employs TRBV2 and TRBJ2-2; tentatively, D is TRBD1 (5 bases). Germline V gives CDR1 SNHLY, CDR2 FYNNEI. Trimming pared 6 bases from V and 4 bases from J, leaving 15 bases between. This CDR3 is 15 amino acids long.

The V and J genes are TRBV19 and TRBJ2-1; TRBD1 might be the D (6 bases). The germline gives CDR1 LNHDA, CDR2 SQIVND (reference sequence). The CDR3 runs 14 residues. The V end lost 9 bases, the J end lost 3 bases, and 15 bases lay between the germline ends. CDR3 in DNA: TGTGCCAGCTCCCGATTACAGGGCTACAATGAGCAGTTCTTC. It is translated as CASSRLQGYNEQFF.